The 11 T cell receptor beta chains listed next were all sequenced from one sample in a study of blood T cell repertoires in COVID-19. Only in-frame clones appear in the TCRdb table, and some are missing; sequencing was by immunoSEQ multiplex PCR. The table shows some 220,000 clones, with 75% to 90% occurring only once. The sequencing sample was made of peripheral blood. The receptors originated from a woman between 65 and 79 years old with COVID-19, enrolled during active disease.

This clone was observed at least ten times. This chain joins TRBV3-1 (or the pseudogene TRBV3-2) and TRBJ2-2; TRBD2 matches 9 bases. V was pared by 4 bases and J by 7 bases, with 7 bases of the junction left unmatched. Germline values: CDR1 LGHDT, CDR2 YNNKEL (reference sequence). The CDR3 is made up of 15 amino acids. The CDR3 loop is CASSLSGRGIGELFF. DNA for the CDR3: TGTGCCAGCAGCCTTAGCGGGAGAGGAATCGGGGAGCTGTTTTTT.

The chain joins TRBV28 to TRBJ2-2; 7 bases agree with TRBD2. The CDR3 consists of 16 residues. Germline values: CDR1 MDHEN, CDR2 SYDVKM. Germline trimming cut 6 bases from V and 2 bases from J; bases unmatched to any gene: 9. In DNA form, the CDR3 reads TGTGCCAGCAGCCTCGGGGGACTAACTAACACCGGGGAGCTGTTTTTT. This sequence encodes CASSLGGLTNTGELFF.

This chain links TRBV28 with TRBJ1-6; TRBD1 matches 8 bases. CDR1 is MDHEN, CDR2 SYDVKM, per germline. V lost 6 bases and J lost 9; bases outside the gene matches: 10. The CDR3 contains 15 residues. As DNA, the CDR3 is TGTGCCAGCAGACAAAACAGGGGGGGGAGTTCACCCCTCCACTTT. This gives the protein CASRQNRGGSSPLHF. Full variable domain (remainder filled in from reference TRBV28 and TRBJ1-6): DVKVTQSSRYLVKRTGEKVFLECVQDMDHENMFWYRQDPGLGLRLIYFSYDVKMKEKGDIPEGYSVSREKKERFSLILESASTNQTSMYLCASRQNRGGSSPLHFGNGTRLTVT.

This chain connects TRBV7-6 to TRBJ2-1, with D uncertain. The V gene's germline CDR1 is SGHVS and CDR2 FNYEAQ. V was shortened by 4 bases and J by 3 bases, with 4 bases between the two germline ends. The CDR3 is 12 residues long. The CDR3 coding sequence is TGTGCCAGCAGCTCTAACTACAATGAGCAGTTCTTC. Its translation: CASSSNYNEQFF.

This chain uses TRBV5-4 with TRBJ1-2; TRBD1 matches at 9 bases. The V gene's germline CDR1 is SGHNT and CDR2 YYREEE (reference sequence). The trim removed 0 bases at V and 10 bases at J, leaving 13 bases unmatched. This CDR3 comprises 16 residues. The DNA for the CDR3 is TGTGCCAGCAGCTTGGGGAGGGGACAGGGTGGCTCCTTCTACACCTTC. Translated: CASSLGRGQGGSFYTF.

CDR3 sequence (DNA): TGCGCCAGCACCCGAGCGGGAGGACGGGACGAGCAGTACTTC. As protein: CASTRAGGRDEQYF. This chain links TRBV5-1 with TRBJ2-7; TRBD2 matches at 9 bases. The V gene end was trimmed by 6 bases and the J gene end by 5 bases; junction bases not matched to a gene: 9. The CDR3 is made up of 14 amino acids. Germline CDR1 is SGHRS and CDR2 is YFSETQ.

CDR3 nucleotide sequence: TGTGCCAGCTCCCCCCGTCAGGGGGACACCGGGGAGCTGTTTTTT. Protein product: CASSPRQGDTGELFF. The chain carries TRBV18 and TRBJ2-2; TRBD1 agrees at 7 bases. Germline CDR1 is KGHSH and CDR2 is LQKENI. Germline trimming cut 6 bases from V and 3 bases from J; bases unmatched to any gene: 7. The CDR3 has 15 residues.

The V gene is TRBV15, the J gene TRBJ1-2, with 10 bases aligning to TRBD1. V lost 5 bases to trimming and J lost 6 bases; unmatched junction nucleotides: 3. CDR1 LNHNV and CDR2 YYDKDF come from the germline V gene (reference sequence). The CDR3 spans 13 residues. In nucleotides, the CDR3 is TGTGCCACCAGCGCCGGGACAGGGGATGGCTACACCTTC. This encodes CATSAGTGDGYTF.

The chain recombines TRBV6-5 with TRBJ2-5; tentative D call: TRBD2 (7 bases). This CDR3 comprises 13 residues. V was trimmed by 7 bases and J by 7 bases, leaving 16 bases between them. CDR1 and CDR2 from the germline V gene are MNHEY and SVGAGI. The DNA of the CDR3 is TGTGCCAGCACCAAGGGGGAGCGGGGGACCCAGTACTTC. Its protein product is CASTKGERGTQYF.

In its sample, this clone was seen a few times. The V and J genes are TRBV11-2 and TRBJ2-1; 8 bases agree with TRBD2. The J segment lost 6 bases and the V segment lost 3 bases, leaving 1 base of the junction unmatched. Looked up from germline, CDR1 is SGHAT and CDR2 is FQNNGV. The CDR3 covers 13 residues. CDR3 DNA sequence: TGTGCCAGCAGCTTTACTAGCGGCAATGAGCAGTTCTTC. As protein: CASSFTSGNEQFF.

The chain carries TRBV7-3 and TRBJ1-2; D is perhaps TRBD1 (5 bases). Trimming removed 5 bases from V and 2 bases from J, with 9 bases in between. The CDR3 spans 13 residues. CDR1 is SGHTA, CDR2 FQGTGA, per germline. The CDR3 reads CASSPDKNYGYTF. The DNA for the CDR3 is TGTGCCAGCAGCCCGGACAAGAACTATGGCTACACCTTC.